What follows are 2 T cell receptor beta chains derived from one specimen sequenced in a study of blood T cell repertoires in COVID-19. Clones were read by immunoSEQ multiplex PCR, and TCRdb kept only the in-frame ones, dropping some. The table records roughly 130,000 clones, roughly 80% of them present only once. Sample: peripheral blood. The source of these receptors is a woman aged 25 to 39 who had recovered from COVID-19.

The rearrangement uses TRBV5-5 and TRBJ2-5; possible D gene TRBD2, 7 bases. Looked up from germline, CDR1 is SGHKS and CDR2 is YYEKEE (reference sequence). The CDR3 has 18 amino acids. V was cut by 0 bases and J by 10 bases, with 28 bases left in between. CDR3 nucleotide sequence: TGTGCCAGCAGCTTGGCCCCCCCCGGGAACAGGGTGGGGGGGAGCCAGTACTTC. This encodes CASSLAPPGNRVGGSQYF.

V and J are TRBV7-8 and TRBJ2-7; TRBD2 is a possible D gene (5 bases). Per germline, CDR1 SGHVS and CDR2 FQNEAQ. This CDR3 has 12 amino acids. The V gene lost 6 bases and the J gene lost 9 bases, with 15 bases spanning the gap. The CDR3 loop reads CASSLQSGSQYF. The CDR3 coding sequence is TGTGCCAGCAGTCTTCAATCGGGGTCGCAGTACTTC.